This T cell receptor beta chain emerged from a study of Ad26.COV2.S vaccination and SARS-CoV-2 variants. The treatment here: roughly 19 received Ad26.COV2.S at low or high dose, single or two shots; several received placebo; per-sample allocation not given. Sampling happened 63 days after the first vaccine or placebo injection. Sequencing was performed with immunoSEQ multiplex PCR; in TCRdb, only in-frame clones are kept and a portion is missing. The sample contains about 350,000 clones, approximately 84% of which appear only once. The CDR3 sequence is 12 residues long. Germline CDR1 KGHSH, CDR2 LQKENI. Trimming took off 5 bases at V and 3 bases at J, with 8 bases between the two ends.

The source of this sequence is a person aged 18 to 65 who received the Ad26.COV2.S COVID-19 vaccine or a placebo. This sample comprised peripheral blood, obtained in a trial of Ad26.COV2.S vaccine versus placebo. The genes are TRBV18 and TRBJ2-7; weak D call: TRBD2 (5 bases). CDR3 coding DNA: TGTGCCAGCTCAATTGAGGGCTACGAGCAGTACTTC. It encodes CASSIEGYEQYF.